These 8 T cell receptor beta chains were sequenced from one sample in a study of blood T cell repertoires in COVID-19. Libraries were prepared by immunoSEQ multiplex PCR; TCRdb keeps only in-frame clonotypes and omits some of them. The table records about 230,000 clones, 86% of them present only once. The sample taken for sequencing was PBMCs or T cells enriched from blood (not recorded which). These receptors were taken from a woman between 50 and 59 years old in a cohort exposed to, infected with or recovered from COVID-19 (not recorded which).

V is TRBV7-2 and J is TRBJ2-5; 10 bases line up with TRBD2. With 4 bases clipped from V and 3 bases from J, the junction kept 11 bases outside the gene matches. Germline V gene data show CDR1 as SGHTA and CDR2 as FQGNSA. This CDR3 has 17 amino acids. The CDR3, as DNA: TGTGCCAGCAGCTCTCTAGCGGGGGCCAGGAAGAAAGAGACCCAGTACTTC. Protein: CASSSLAGARKKETQYF.

This chain uses TRBV6-1 with TRBJ2-2, with 7 positions matching TRBD2. Germline V gene lookup returns CDR1 MNHNS and CDR2 SASEGT. The J segment lost 4 bases and the V segment lost 5 bases, leaving 7 bases of the junction unmatched. This CDR3 is built from 15 residues. CDR3 sequence: CASSPSTSFTGELFF. The CDR3 bases are TGTGCCAGCAGTCCATCGACTAGCTTCACCGGGGAGCTGTTTTTT.

The CDR3 bases are TGTGCCAGTAGTGGGACACTCCACTCCTACAATGAGCAGTTCTTC. Protein: CASSGTLHSYNEQFF. V usage is TRBV19 and J usage is TRBJ2-1; D may be TRBD1 (6 bases). V was trimmed by 5 bases and J by 0 bases, leaving 11 bases between them. The CDR3 has 15 residues. The V gene's germline CDR1 is LNHDA and CDR2 SQIVND (reference sequence).

V gene TRBV6-6 combines with J gene TRBJ1-5; no clear D gene. Germline V gene lookup returns CDR1 MNHNY and CDR2 SVGAGI (reference sequence). Deletions cut 0 bases from V and 0 bases from J, with 6 bases between. The CDR3 spans 15 residues. The CDR3 DNA follows: TGTGCCAGCAGTTACTCGGGCAGTAGCAATCAGCCCCAGCATTTT. Its protein product is CASSYSGSSNQPQHF.

Concerning this clone: Different DNA sequences within this sample yield the same CDR3. The chain combines TRBV4-3 with TRBJ2-7; tentatively, D is TRBD1 (6 bases). CDR3 length: 14 amino acids. Germline CDR1 is LGHNA and CDR2 is YSLEER. With 0 bases removed from V and 4 bases from J, the gap between germline ends came to 10 bases. The CDR3 protein is CASSQDSRGYEQYF. CDR3 sequence (DNA): TGCGCCAGCAGCCAAGACTCCAGGGGTTACGAGCAGTACTTC.

The chain is built from TRBV6-5 and TRBJ2-7; D possibly corresponds to TRBD1 (6 bases). Germline-derived CDR1 and CDR2 are MNHEY and SVGAGI. The CDR3 spans 14 residues. V was pared by 6 bases and J by 3 bases, with 15 bases between. The CDR3 DNA follows: TGTGCCAGCAGACGGGACACCACAAACTACGAGCAGTACTTC. This codes for CASRRDTTNYEQYF.

The chain recombines TRBV24-1 with TRBJ2-4; TRBD2 agrees at 8 bases. The CDR3 totals 17 residues. CDR1 and CDR2 from the germline V gene are KGHDR and SFDVKD. V lost 6 bases, J lost 8 bases, and 17 bases stayed unmatched. The CDR3 here is CATSSVTEPGREDIQYF. The CDR3 DNA follows: TGTGCCACCAGTTCTGTTACCGAGCCCGGGAGGGAAGACATTCAGTACTTC.

DNA of the CDR3: TGTGCCACCAGTGATGTGGGGGCGGCGTACCAAGAGACCCAGTACTTC. It yields the protein CATSDVGAAYQETQYF. The chain employs TRBV24-1 and TRBJ2-5; a weak D match, TRBD1 (6 bases). V was pared by 3 bases and J by 0 bases, with 13 bases between. The CDR3 totals 16 residues. Looked up from germline, CDR1 is KGHDR and CDR2 is SFDVKD.